One sample yielded the 21 T cell receptor beta chains listed below, sequenced in a study of CXCR3-negative and CXCR3-positive naive CD8 T cells. The study made its TRB cDNA libraries by 5' RACE, adding UMI labels. TCRdb reprocessed the 5' RACE reads and stores each CDR3 protein as one record, lacking DNA. In all, the sample yields 55,000 to 65,000 distinct CDR3 sequences. Source material: naive CXCR3- CD8+ T cells from blood. The subset: CD45RO-CCR7+CD27+CD95- naive CD8+ T cells lacking CXCR3 (TNR3-). The receptors were gathered from a human donor in good health. Some clones in this sample may be carry-over from other donors' samples.

The chain combines TRBV11-2 with TRBJ1-1. Germline V gene sequence: CDR1 SGHAT, CDR2 FQNNGV. This CDR3 contains 16 residues. The CDR3 spells CASSLRFGVLNTEAFF.

The CDR3 is CASTNDWGDTQYF. The chain employs TRBV12-3 or TRBV12-4 and TRBJ2-3; no DNA is available, so the TRBD1 call from TCRdb remains unchecked. CDR3 length: 13 residues.

This chain joins TRBV6-1 and TRBJ2-3; with no DNA, the TCRdb D assignment of TRBD2 cannot be verified. This CDR3 has 18 residues. Per the germline V gene, CDR1 is MNHNS and CDR2 is SASEGT. The CDR3 protein is CASSEAVEAGVGTDTQYF.

This rearrangement joins TRBV29-1 to TRBJ2-6. Per the germline V gene, CDR1 is SQVTM and CDR2 is ANQGSEA. This CDR3 comprises 14 residues. The CDR3 reads CSVAGGPGANVLTF.

The chain carries TRBV29-1 and TRBJ2-2; TCRdb returns TRBD1, unconfirmable since there is no DNA. The CDR3 extends over 13 amino acids. The germline CDR1 and CDR2 sequences are SQVTM and ANQGSEA. CDR3: CSVITGNTGELFF.

This sequence joins TRBV29-1 and TRBJ2-1. This CDR3 is 15 amino acids long. Germline assignment: CDR1 SQVTM and CDR2 ANQGSEA. The CDR3 reads CSVVSAEDSYNEQFF.

The rearrangement uses TRBV14 and TRBJ2-1. The CDR3 consists of 14 residues. Germline V gene sequence: CDR1 SGHDN, CDR2 FVKESK. This CDR3 is CATSFTSSYNEQSF.

This chain links TRBV9 with TRBJ2-7. CDR1 is SGDLS and CDR2 is YYNGEE in the germline V gene. The CDR3 is made up of 13 amino acids. The CDR3 spells CASSVDSGYEQYF.

This chain joins TRBV30 and TRBJ2-1; TCRdb's D gene call, TRBD2, goes unchecked for lack of DNA. The CDR3 runs to 14 residues. Germline V gene data show CDR1 as GTSNPN and CDR2 as SVGIG (reference sequence). The CDR3 here is CAQLLAGTYNEQFF.

The chain joins TRBV4-1 to TRBJ1-1; the D call of TRBD1 rests on TCRdb alone, since no DNA is present to check it. This CDR3 is 15 amino acids long. The germline CDR1 and CDR2 sequences are MGHRA and YSYEKL. The CDR3: CASSLAGQKNTEAFF.

The chain is built from TRBV7-3 and TRBJ2-7; the D gene TCRdb calls, TRBD1, cannot be checked with no DNA. CDR3 size: 15 residues. The germline V gene has CDR1 SGHTA and CDR2 FQGTGA. CDR3 sequence reads: CASSWTGGAGYEQYF.

The chain combines TRBV7-8 with TRBJ2-1; TCRdb returns TRBD2, unconfirmable since there is no DNA. The CDR3 loop spans 17 amino acids. Germline V gene lookup returns CDR1 SGHVS and CDR2 FQNEAQ. The CDR3 loop reads CASSPGGSRGTYNEQFF.

The CDR3 protein is CSVEEPLVGNEQFF. The genes are TRBV29-1 and TRBJ2-1; the D call from TCRdb, TRBD2, cannot be confirmed without DNA. The CDR3 is 14 amino acids. CDR1 and CDR2 (germline): SQVTM, ANQGSEA.

By frequency, this clonotype registers medium-sized (0.01 to 0.1%). The chain uses TRBV29-1 and TRBJ2-1. The CDR3 totals 15 residues. Germline loops: CDR1 SQVTM, CDR2 ANQGSEA. CDR3 sequence: CSVEGFTRYYNEQFF.

V is TRBV11-2 and J is TRBJ2-1. In germline, CDR1 is SGHAT, CDR2 FQNNGV. This CDR3 spans 16 amino acids. CDR3 residues: CASSLGPDSYYNEQFF.

The V call is TRBV4-3, the J call TRBJ1-1. CDR3 length equals 15 residues. Germline V CDR1 and CDR2: LGHNA, YSLEER. The CDR3 spells CASSQGAGSNTEAFF.

The CDR3 loop reads CASSAKPSVGNEQFF. The chain joins TRBV5-1 to TRBJ2-1; the TCRdb call, TRBD2, lacks DNA for checking. This CDR3 is built from 15 residues. The V gene's germline CDR1 is SGHRS and CDR2 YFSETQ.

The chain employs TRBV20-1 and TRBJ2-1. From germline, CDR1 is DFQATT and CDR2 SNEGSKA (reference sequence). This CDR3 contains 13 residues. CDR3: CSARPRSYNEQFF.

The chain has TRBV7-3 and TRBJ2-2; TCRdb selects TRBD2, and the lack of DNA leaves this call unchecked. This CDR3 spans 17 amino acids. Germline V gene data show CDR1 as SGHTA and CDR2 as FQGTGA. CDR3 in amino acids: CASSADSQGDYTGELFF. Variable domain in full (rest from reference TRBV7-3 and TRBJ2-2): GAGVSQTPSNKVTEKGKYVELRCDPISGHTALYWYRQSLGQGPEFLIYFQGTGAADDSGLPNDRFFAVRPEGSVSTLKIQRTERGDSAVYLCASSADSQGDYTGELFFGEGSRLTVL.

This rearrangement joins TRBV20-1 to TRBJ1-1; without DNA, the TCRdb call of TRBD1 cannot be checked. Germline CDR1 DFQATT, CDR2 SNEGSKA (reference sequence). CDR3 length: 14 amino acids. This CDR3 reads CSASLDSYLFGAFF.

The genes are TRBV6-4 and TRBJ2-3; TCRdb indicates TRBD2, and absent DNA this call remains unverified. The germline gives CDR1 MRHNA, CDR2 SNTAGT. CDR3 length equals 17 residues. This CDR3 reads CASSELAGSAGTDTQYF.